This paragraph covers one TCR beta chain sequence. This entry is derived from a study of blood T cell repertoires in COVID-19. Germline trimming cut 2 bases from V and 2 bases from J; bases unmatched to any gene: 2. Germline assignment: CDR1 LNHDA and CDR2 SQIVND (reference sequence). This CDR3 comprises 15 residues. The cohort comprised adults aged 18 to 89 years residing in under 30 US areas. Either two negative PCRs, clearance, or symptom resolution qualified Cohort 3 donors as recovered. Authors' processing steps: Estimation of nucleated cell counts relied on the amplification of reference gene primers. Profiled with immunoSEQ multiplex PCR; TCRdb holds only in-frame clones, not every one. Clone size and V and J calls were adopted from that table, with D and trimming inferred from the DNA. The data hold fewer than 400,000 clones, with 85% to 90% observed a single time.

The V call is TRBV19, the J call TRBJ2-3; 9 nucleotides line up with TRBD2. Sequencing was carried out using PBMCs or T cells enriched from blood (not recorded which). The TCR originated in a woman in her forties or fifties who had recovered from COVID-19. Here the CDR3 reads CASSISGGHTDTQYF. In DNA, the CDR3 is TGTGCCAGTAGTATAAGCGGGGGGCACACAGATACGCAGTATTTT.